A selection of T cell receptor beta chains follows, all from one sample in a study of T cells in Graves' hyperthyroidism and ophthalmopathy. TCRdb processed the multiplex PCR reads anew with MiXCR; each CDR3 protein has one entry. The table lists hundreds of thousands of distinct CDR3 sequences, about 17% of them singletons, with around 17% in the top ten. The material sequenced was blood. All receptors derive from a woman aged 45 to 65 with Graves' hyperthyroidism that later progressed to Graves' ophthalmopathy. Both conserved end residues are part of each CDR3. The D gene is left open where the match is weak. Rows may omit the clone size; those that give it use once, few, many or a size class.

size,J,V,D,CDR3,DNA
many,TRBJ1-5,TRBV5-1,-,CASSLGGLGGNQPQHF,TGCGCCAGCAGCTTGGGTGGGCTTGGGGGCAATCAGCCCCAGCATTTT
few,TRBJ2-2,TRBV7-2,-,CASSPTTGATGELFF,TGTGCCAGCAGCCCAACGACAGGAGCTACCGGGGAGCTGTTTTTT
many,TRBJ2-7,TRBV2,TRBD2,CASSAREGSIHEQYF,TGTGCCAGCAGCGCAAGGGAGGGGAGTATCCACGAGCAGTACTTC
-,TRBJ2-3,TRBV4-1,-,CASSLLQITDTQYF,TGCGCCAGCAGCTTGTTACAGATCACAGATACGCAGTATTTT
-,TRBJ2-1,TRBV24-1,-,CATSVGADNEQFF,TGTGCCACCAGTGTAGGGGCGGACAATGAGCAGTTCTTC
few,TRBJ2-2,TRBV3-1,-,CASSTPHLTGAGELFF,TGTGCCAGCAGCACCCCGCACTTGACAGGCGCCGGGGAGCTGTTTTTT
few,TRBJ1-3,TRBV20-1,-,CSARDLDSDPSGNTIYF,TGCAGTGCTAGAGATTTAGACTCCGACCCCTCTGGAAACACCATATATTTT
many,TRBJ1-2,TRBV20-1,TRBD1,CSARQGDYGYTF,TGCAGTGCTAGACAGGGGGACTATGGCTACACCTTC
-,TRBJ2-2,TRBV6-1,-,CASSEAPDGWRELFF,TGTGCCAGCAGTGAAGCGCCCGACGGTTGGAGGGAGCTGTTTTTT
many,TRBJ2-3,TRBV20-1,TRBD2,CSASDGGGSTDTQYF,TGCAGTGCTAGTGACGGCGGGGGGAGCACAGATACGCAGTATTTT
few,TRBJ1-2,TRBV12-3/TRBV12-4,TRBD1,CASSPRTGLTNYGYTF,TGTGCCAGCAGTCCCCGGACAGGCCTAACTAACTATGGCTACACCTTC
-,TRBJ2-2,TRBV11-2,-,CASSLDVNTGGLFF,TGTGCCAGCAGCTTAGATGTAAACACCGGGGGGCTGTTCTTT
many,TRBJ2-7,TRBV20-1,-,CSACDRSSSYEQYF,TGCAGTGCTTGTGACAGGTCCAGCTCCTACGAGCAGTACTTC
many,TRBJ2-5,TRBV2,-,CASSEAGLQETQYF,TGTGCCAGCAGTGAGGCAGGGCTCCAAGAGACCCAGTACTTC
once,TRBJ2-1,TRBV20-1,-,CSATLARGGDEQFF,TGCAGTGCTACGCTAGCGAGGGGCGGGGATGAGCAGTTCTTC
once,TRBJ1-1,TRBV20-1,-,CSATRGNMNTEAFF,TGCAGTGCTACCAGGGGAAACATGAACACTGAAGCTTTCTTT
few,TRBJ1-2,TRBV5-5,-,CASNPWGDVYGYTF,TGTGCCAGCAACCCTTGGGGGGACGTCTATGGCTACACCTTC
-,TRBJ2-3,TRBV29-1,-,CSVAPGAIDTQYF,TGCAGCGTTGCACCAGGGGCCATAGATACGCAGTATTTT
-,TRBJ2-7,TRBV27,-,CASRLEDEQYF,TGTGCCAGCAGACTGGAGGACGAGCAGTACTTC
few,TRBJ1-4,TRBV15,-,CATSRETADHEKLFF,TGTGCCACCAGCAGAGAGACTGCGGATCATGAAAAACTGTTTTTT
few,TRBJ1-5,TRBV12-3/TRBV12-4,-,CASSFGGPKNQPQHF,TGTGCCAGCAGTTTCGGGGGCCCCAAAAATCAGCCCCAGCATTTT
many,TRBJ2-3,TRBV7-9,TRBD2,CASSPTGTSVPDTQYF,TGTGCCAGCAGCCCGACCGGGACTAGCGTCCCAGATACGCAGTATTTT
-,TRBJ1-2,TRBV6-9,-,CASSYSWGTYGYTF,TGTGCCAGCAGTTACAGTTGGGGGACCTATGGCTACACCTTC
-,TRBJ2-7,TRBV7-2,TRBD2,CASGGTSGSYEQYF,TGTGCCAGCGGCGGGACTAGCGGGAGTTACGAGCAGTACTTC
many,TRBJ2-1,TRBV5-1,-,CASSLDAGAILDEQFF,TGCGCCAGCAGCTTGGATGCGGGGGCCATTTTGGATGAGCAGTTCTTC
few,TRBJ1-3,TRBV10-3,-,CAISGGSRGSGNTIYF,TGTGCCATCAGTGGCGGGTCCCGGGGCTCTGGAAACACCATATATTTT
-,TRBJ1-2,TRBV7-9,-,CASSFQQGIGYGYTF,TGTGCCAGCAGCTTTCAACAGGGTATAGGCTATGGCTACACCTTC
few,TRBJ1-1,TRBV7-2,-,CASRNRTGVGTEAFF,TGTGCCAGCAGGAATAGAACCGGAGTTGGGACTGAAGCTTTCTTT
-,TRBJ2-6,TRBV7-9,-,CASSLVAGANVLTF,TGTGCCAGCAGCTTGGTAGCTGGGGCCAACGTCCTGACTTTC
-,TRBJ2-7,TRBV29-1,TRBD2,CSVEGGGAEQYF,TGCAGCGTTGAGGGGGGAGGGGCCGAGCAGTACTTC
many,TRBJ2-1,TRBV14,TRBD2,CASSRRTSGFNEQFF,TGTGCCAGCAGCAGACGGACTAGCGGCTTTAATGAGCAGTTCTTC
many,TRBJ2-3,TRBV5-6,-,CASSLPADTDTQYF,TGTGCCAGCAGCTTGCCTGCCGACACAGATACGCAGTATTTT
-,TRBJ2-1,TRBV6-1,-,CASRTGQINEQFF,TGTGCCAGCAGAACCGGACAGATCAATGAGCAGTTCTTC
many,TRBJ2-3,TRBV12-3/TRBV12-4,-,CASSTRGESDTQYF,TGTGCCAGCAGCACCAGGGGGGAGAGTGATACGCAGTATTTT
-,TRBJ1-2,TRBV18,-,CASSPPMAENLYGYTF,TGTGCCAGCTCACCACCAATGGCAGAAAACCTATATGGCTACACCTTC
-,TRBJ1-5,TRBV19,-,CASSYKGDQPQHF,TGTGCCAGTAGCTACAAGGGAGACCAGCCCCAGCATTTT
-,TRBJ2-5,TRBV7-9,TRBD2,CASSFSGGLEETQYF,TGTGCCAGCAGCTTCAGCGGGGGATTGGAGGAGACCCAGTACTTC
once,TRBJ1-2,TRBV10-2,-,CASSETGRNNYGYTF,TGCGCCAGCAGTGAGACCGGACGGAATAACTATGGCTACACCTTC
many,TRBJ2-1,TRBV3-1,TRBD1,CASSHPGQGYNEQFF,TGTGCCAGCAGCCATCCGGGACAGGGCTACAATGAGCAGTTCTTC
-,TRBJ2-1,TRBV5-1,-,CASSPARGHLSYNEQFF,TGCGCCAGCAGCCCCGCACGGGGACATCTCTCCTACAATGAGCAGTTCTTC
-,TRBJ2-2,TRBV10-3,-,CAISDRGTGELFF,TGTGCCATCAGTGATAGGGGCACCGGGGAGCTGTTTTTT
many,TRBJ1-1,TRBV7-2,-,CAVGVLAGTEAFF,TGTGCGGTAGGGGTCCTCGCGGGCACTGAAGCTTTCTTT